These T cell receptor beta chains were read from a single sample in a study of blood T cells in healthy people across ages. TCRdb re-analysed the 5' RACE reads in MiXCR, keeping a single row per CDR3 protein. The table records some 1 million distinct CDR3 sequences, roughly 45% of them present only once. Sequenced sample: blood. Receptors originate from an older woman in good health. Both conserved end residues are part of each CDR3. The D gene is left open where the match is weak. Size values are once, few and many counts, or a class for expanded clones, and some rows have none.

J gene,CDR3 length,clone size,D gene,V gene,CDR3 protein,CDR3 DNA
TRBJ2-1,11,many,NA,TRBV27,CASRTYNEQFF,TGTGCCAGCAGAACCTACAATGAGCAGTTCTTC
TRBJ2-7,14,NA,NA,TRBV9,CASSSASVSYEQYF,TGTGCCAGCAGCTCGGCTAGCGTTTCCTACGAGCAGTACTTC
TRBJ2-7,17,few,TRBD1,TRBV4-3,CASSQDLPRTGGVEQYF,TGCGCCAGCAGCCAAGATCTCCCTCGAACAGGGGGCGTCGAGCAGTACTTC
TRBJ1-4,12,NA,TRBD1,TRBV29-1,CSAGTGSEKLFF,TGCAGCGCCGGGACAGGGTCTGAAAAACTGTTTTTT
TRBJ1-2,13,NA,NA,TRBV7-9,CASSFIVDYGYTF,TGTGCCAGCAGCTTTATTGTCGACTATGGCTACACCTTC
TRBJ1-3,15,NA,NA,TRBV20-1,CSAGRRTPSGNTIYF,TGCAGTGCCGGGAGACGGACCCCCTCTGGAAACACCATATATTTT
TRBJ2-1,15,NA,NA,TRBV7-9,CASSFGRTSVHEQFF,TGTGCCAGCAGCTTCGGGCGGACGTCCGTCCATGAGCAGTTCTTC
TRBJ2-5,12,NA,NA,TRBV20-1,CSAPTRGETQYF,TGCAGTGCTCCCACTAGGGGAGAGACCCAGTACTTC
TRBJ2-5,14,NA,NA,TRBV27,CASSLSFREETQYF,TGTGCCAGCAGTTTATCGTTCAGGGAAGAGACCCAGTACTTC
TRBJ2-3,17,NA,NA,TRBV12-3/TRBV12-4,CASSPPPGKADTDTQYF,TGTGCCAGCAGCCCGCCCCCAGGAAAGGCCGACACAGATACGCAGTATTTT
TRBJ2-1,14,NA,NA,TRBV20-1,CSAPLAPGVYEQFF,TGCAGTGCTCCTCTAGCCCCCGGGGTATATGAGCAGTTCTTC
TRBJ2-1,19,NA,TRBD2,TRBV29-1,CSVGGEGTSGRISYNEQFF,TGCAGCGTTGGTGGTGAGGGGACTAGCGGGAGGATCTCCTACAATGAGCAGTTCTTC
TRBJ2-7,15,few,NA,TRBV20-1,CSASPRGWANYEQYF,TGCAGTGCTTCCCCCCGGGGGTGGGCGAACTACGAGCAGTACTTC
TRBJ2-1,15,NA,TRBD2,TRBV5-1,CASSLSLSGGNEQFF,TGCGCCAGCAGCCTCTCTCTTAGCGGGGGCAATGAGCAGTTCTTC
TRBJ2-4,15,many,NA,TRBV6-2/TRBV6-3,CASSMSGVAKNIQYF,TGTGCCAGCAGTATGAGCGGAGTAGCCAAAAACATTCAGTACTTC
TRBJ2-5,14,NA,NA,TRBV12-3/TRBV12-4,CASSPGRFQETQYF,TGTGCCAGCAGTCCGGGACGGTTTCAAGAGACCCAGTACTTC
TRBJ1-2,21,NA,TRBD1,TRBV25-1,CASSDTGGQGATRIFNYGYTF,TGTGCCAGCAGCGACACGGGAGGACAGGGGGCCACCCGCATCTTTAACTATGGCTACACCTTC
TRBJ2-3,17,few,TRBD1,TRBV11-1,CASSATPGQTYTDTQYF,TGTGCCAGCAGCGCAACTCCGGGACAGACGTACACAGATACGCAGTATTTT
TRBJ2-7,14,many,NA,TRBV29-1,CSVETRDTIYEQYF,TGCAGCGTCGAAACTCGGGACACAATTTACGAGCAGTACTTC
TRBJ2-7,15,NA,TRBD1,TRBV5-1,CASSFLPGTAYEQYF,TGCGCCAGCAGCTTTCTGCCCGGGACAGCCTACGAGCAGTACTTC
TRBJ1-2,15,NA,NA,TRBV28,CASSPSAGRSYGYTF,TGTGCCAGCAGCCCCTCCGCGGGCCGCTCCTATGGCTACACCTTC
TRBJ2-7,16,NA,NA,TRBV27,CASSPSRGHNTYEQYF,TGTGCCAGCAGTCCGTCTCGGGGACACAACACCTACGAGCAGTACTTC
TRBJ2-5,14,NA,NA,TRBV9,CASNGRDSQETQYF,TGTGCCAGCAATGGGCGGGACAGCCAAGAGACCCAGTACTTC
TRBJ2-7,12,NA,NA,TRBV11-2,CASSLDDQAQYF,TGTGCCAGCAGCTTGGACGATCAGGCCCAGTACTTC
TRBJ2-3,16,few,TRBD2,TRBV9,CASSGPLAGGPDTQYF,TGTGCCAGCAGCGGCCCGCTAGCGGGAGGGCCAGATACGCAGTATTTT
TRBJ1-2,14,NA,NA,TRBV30,CAWSVWGSNYGYTF,TGTGCCTGGAGTGTATGGGGGTCTAACTATGGCTACACCTTC
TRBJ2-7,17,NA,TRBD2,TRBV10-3,CAIIPTSGSPSEDEQYF,TGTGCCATCATCCCGACTAGCGGGAGCCCCTCTGAGGACGAGCAGTACTTC
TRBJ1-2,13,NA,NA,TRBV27,CASSLSYDYGYTF,TGTGCCAGCAGTTTATCGTACGACTATGGCTACACCTTC
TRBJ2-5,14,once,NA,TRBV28,CASSLSLPSETQYF,TGTGCCAGCAGTTTATCCCTGCCGAGCGAGACCCAGTACTTC
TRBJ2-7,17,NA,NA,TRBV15,CATSRDWGRSIPYEQYF,TGTGCCACCAGCAGAGATTGGGGCAGAAGTATCCCCTACGAGCAGTACTTC